Each of the 24 T cell receptor beta chains below was sequenced from the same sample in a study of OX40 agonist ivuxolimab in advanced cancers. This table comes from immunoSEQ multiplex PCR, and its TCRdb copy is limited to in-frame clones, with some not included. The data contain 90,000 to 100,000 clones, 80% to 90% of them seen just once; the ten biggest clones take up 0.82%. The specimen was CD4+ or CD8+ T cells sorted from blood, collected in a trial of the OX40 agonist ivuxolimab. All receptors derive from an adult with an advanced solid tumor such as melanoma, head and neck, liver or kidney cancer.

The genes are TRBV2 and TRBJ2-2; TRBD1 agrees at 8 bases. Germline CDR1 is SNHLY and CDR2 is FYNNEI. Trimming cost V 5 bases and J 7 bases; bases outside gene matches: 6. This CDR3 has 14 residues. CDR3 sequence reads: CASSRQGPDGELFF. CDR3 sequence (DNA): TGTGCCAGCAGTCGACAGGGGCCGGACGGGGAGCTGTTTTTT.

The V and J genes are TRBV19 and TRBJ1-4; D ambiguous. The germline V gene encodes CDR1 LNHDA and CDR2 SQIVND (reference sequence). CDR3 length: 14 residues. V was trimmed by 7 bases and J by 0 bases, leaving 9 bases between them. The chain's CDR3 is CASIGAATNEKLFF. CDR3 bases: TGTGCCAGTATAGGAGCAGCAACTAATGAAAAACTGTTTTTT.

This clone has a single count. The CDR3 is CASSLRGQGGLSYGYTF. DNA of the CDR3: TGTGCCAGCAGTTTAAGAGGTCAGGGAGGCTTAAGCTATGGCTACACCTTC. J is TRBJ1-2 and V is TRBV28; TRBD1 might be the D (5 bases). Looked up from germline, CDR1 is MDHEN and CDR2 is SYDVKM. The CDR3 extends over 17 amino acids. The V end was cut by 2 bases, the J end by 4 bases, with 20 bases between.

This chain links TRBV5-4 with TRBJ2-5; the match to TRBD2 covers 9 bases. Germline V gene sequence: CDR1 SGHNT, CDR2 YYREEE (reference sequence). Germline trimming cut 1 base from V and 3 bases from J; bases unmatched to any gene: 7. This CDR3 contains 16 residues. CDR3 loop: CASSLMASGTKETQYF. DNA of the CDR3: TGTGCCAGCAGCTTGATGGCTAGCGGGACCAAAGAGACCCAGTACTTC.

Here the CDR3 reads CASSLVDSGNTIYF. Written as DNA, the CDR3 is TGCGCCAGCAGCTTGGTTGACTCTGGAAACACCATATATTTT. The chain has TRBV5-1 and TRBJ1-3; D unresolved. The CDR3 is 14 residues long. Trimming cost V 0 bases and J 0 bases, with 4 bases left between them. The germline V gene encodes CDR1 SGHRS and CDR2 YFSETQ.

The chain has TRBV27 and TRBJ2-1; 10 bases agree with TRBD2. Germline CDR1 MNHEY, CDR2 SMNVEV (reference sequence). CDR3 length: 12 residues. V trimming: 8 bases; J trimming: 12 bases; junction bases outside the gene matches: 7. The CDR3 loop is CASGLAGARQFF. In DNA, the CDR3 is TGTGCCAGCGGGCTAGCGGGAGCAAGGCAGTTCTTC.

The chain is built from TRBV4-2 and TRBJ2-1; TRBD2 aligns across 12 bases. The CDR3 has 15 residues. Germline V lookup: CDR1 LGHNA, CDR2 YNFKEQ. The V and J ends lost 8 bases and 3 bases, in that order; junction bases with no gene match: 5. CDR3 amino acids: CASDVTSGSYNEQFF. The CDR3 region has the DNA TGTGCCAGCGACGTGACTAGCGGGAGCTACAATGAGCAGTTCTTC.

The CDR3 loop reads CASSLERAGGGSNEQFF. Here the CDR3 DNA reads TGTGCCAGCAGCTTAGAGAGAGCGGGAGGAGGCTCAAATGAGCAGTTCTTC. V is TRBV11-2 and J is TRBJ2-1; TRBD2 matches at 9 bases. This CDR3 is 17 amino acids long. The trim removed 0 bases at V and 7 bases at J, leaving 10 bases unmatched. CDR1 is SGHAT, CDR2 FQNNGV, per germline.

V usage is TRBV9 and J usage is TRBJ1-1; perhaps TRBD1 as D (5 bases). This CDR3 is 16 amino acids long. Germline V lookup: CDR1 SGDLS, CDR2 YYNGEE. The germline V and J ends were trimmed by 0 bases and 0 bases, with 12 bases remaining between them. The CDR3 is CASSVEDTRLNTEAFF. The CDR3 coding sequence is TGTGCCAGCAGCGTAGAGGACACTCGATTGAACACTGAAGCTTTCTTT.

The chain combines TRBV18 with TRBJ2-7; D may be TRBD2 (7 bases). CDR1 and CDR2 from the germline V gene are KGHSH and LQKENI. Trimming pared 3 bases from V and 0 bases from J, leaving 18 bases between. The CDR3 covers 17 residues. The CDR3 reads CASSPRGGGPSSYEQYV. CDR3 coding DNA: TGTGCCAGCTCACCGCGAGGGGGGGGGCCCAGCTCCTACGAGCAGTACGTC.

The chain joins TRBV5-5 to TRBJ2-5; D is perhaps TRBD1 (6 bases). The CDR3 is 17 residues long. V gave up 5 bases and J gave up 4 bases, with 24 bases separating them. Germline values: CDR1 SGHKS, CDR2 YYEKEE (reference sequence). This chain's CDR3 is CASSSGTPKIEGETQYF. CDR3 DNA: TGTGCCAGCAGTTCCGGGACACCCAAAATAGAAGGAGAGACCCAGTACTTC.

The V gene is TRBV19, the J gene TRBJ1-6; TRBD1 matches at 8 bases. The ends lost 7 bases at V and 9 bases at J; junction bases unmatched: 11. Looked up from germline, CDR1 is LNHDA and CDR2 is SQIVND (reference sequence). This CDR3 contains 15 residues. CDR3 loop: CASKRQDREISPLHF. CDR3 coding DNA: TGTGCCAGTAAGAGACAGGACAGGGAGATTTCACCCCTCCACTTT.

The chain is built from TRBV4-2 and TRBJ2-7; TRBD2 is a possible D gene (5 bases). The CDR3 is made up of 14 amino acids. V lost 0 bases and J 3 bases, leaving 9 bases between the germline ends. Germline loops: CDR1 LGHNA, CDR2 YNFKEQ. The CDR3 coding sequence is TGTGCCAGCAGCCAAGATCCCGGACTCTACGAGCAGTACTTC. It encodes CASSQDPGLYEQYF.

This clone has only one observation. CDR3 sequence reads: CASSPRLAANEQFF. The CDR3 region has the DNA TGTGCCAGCAGCCCTCGACTAGCGGCTAATGAGCAGTTCTTC. The chain has TRBV7-2 and TRBJ2-1; 9 nucleotides agree with TRBD2. CDR1 SGHTA and CDR2 FQGNSA come from the germline V gene. V lost 5 bases, J lost 7 bases, and 6 bases stayed unmatched. The CDR3 runs 14 residues.

The rearrangement joins TRBV28 to TRBJ1-1; 7 nucleotides agree with TRBD1. The CDR3 runs to 14 residues. Trimming at V came to 6 bases and at J to 3 bases, leaving 7 bases not matched to a gene. Germline V gives CDR1 MDHEN, CDR2 SYDVKM. The CDR3 here is CASRPADRDTEAFF. CDR3 in DNA: TGTGCCAGCAGGCCGGCAGACAGGGACACTGAAGCTTTCTTT.

This chain links TRBV11-3 with TRBJ2-7; D is perhaps TRBD1 (5 bases). The CDR3 sequence is 11 residues long. In germline, CDR1 is SGHNT, CDR2 YENEEA. Trimming stripped 1 base from V and 7 bases from J, with 5 bases between. The CDR3 protein is CASSLGQEQYF. The CDR3 DNA reads as TGTGCCAGCAGCTTAGGACAGGAGCAGTACTTC.

The chain employs TRBV7-2 and TRBJ1-2, with D tentatively TRBD1 (5 bases). Germline V gives CDR1 SGHTA, CDR2 FQGNSA. V was pared by 1 base and J by 6 bases, with 18 bases between. The CDR3 is made up of 16 amino acids. Here the CDR3 DNA reads TGTGCCAGCAGCTTAGATACGGGGCGAGGGATCAATGGCTACACCTTC. Amino acid sequence: CASSLDTGRGINGYTF.

The gene calls are TRBV30 and TRBJ1-5; a possible D gene is TRBD1 (6 bases). The CDR3 is 13 residues long. The germline gives CDR1 GTSNPN, CDR2 SVGIG (reference sequence). Trimming took 4 bases from V and 3 from J, leaving 10 bases between them. Written as DNA, the CDR3 is TGTGCCTGGAACAGGGCCTACAATCAGCCCCAGCATTTT. This sequence encodes CAWNRAYNQPQHF.

The rearrangement links TRBV5-1 to TRBJ2-5; 7 nucleotides match TRBD2. Trimming at V came to 2 bases and at J to 5 bases, leaving 12 bases not matched to a gene. In germline, CDR1 is SGHRS, CDR2 YFSETQ. The CDR3 spans 16 residues. The CDR3 DNA sequence: TGCGCCAGCAGCTTCGTAGGCGGGAGTGCTGGGGAGACCCAGTACTTC. Its protein is CASSFVGGSAGETQYF.

The chain couples TRBV7-9 to TRBJ1-1, with 7 bases aligning to TRBD1. V lost 6 bases and J lost 1; bases outside the gene matches: 5. CDR1 and CDR2 (germline): SEHNR, FQNEAQ (reference sequence). This CDR3 is 14 amino acids long. For the CDR3, the DNA is TGTGCCAGCAGAAGGACAGGACCGAACACTGAAGCTTTCTTT. Protein: CASRRTGPNTEAFF.

As for this clone: The sample carries other DNA sequences with the same CDR3. The chain uses TRBV6-5 and TRBJ1-4, with a weak D call TRBD1 (5 bases). Germline CDR1 MNHEY, CDR2 SVGAGI. The CDR3 covers 13 residues. Between the trimmed V and J ends, which lost 6 bases and 2 bases, there was a span of 7 bases. This CDR3 is CASRGGTNEKLFF. In DNA, the CDR3 is TGTGCCAGCAGGGGGGGGACTAATGAAAAACTGTTTTTT.

V is TRBV28 and J is TRBJ1-1, with D possibly being TRBD1 (5 bases). The CDR3 loop spans 14 amino acids. Trimming took 7 bases from V and 5 from J, leaving 17 bases between them. Germline-derived CDR1 and CDR2 are MDHEN and SYDVKM. In DNA, the CDR3 is TGTGCCAGCACCCTTCTCTCGGGGGGGACTGAAGCTTTCTTT. Its protein product is CASTLLSGGTEAFF.

This chain uses TRBV6-5 with TRBJ2-3; 7 bases line up with TRBD2. After removal of 8 bases from V and 5 bases from J, the junction contained 7 bases not matched to a gene. CDR3 length equals 13 residues. Germline CDR1 is MNHEY and CDR2 is SVGAGI. The CDR3 protein is CASHETGGDTQYF. CDR3 sequence (DNA): TGTGCCAGCCACGAAACGGGGGGAGATACGCAGTATTTT.

V is TRBV7-9 and J is TRBJ2-5; maybe TRBD1 (6 bases). The J call may be wrong; the DNA end is better matched by TRBJ2-7. The CDR3 covers 13 residues. The germline V gene has CDR1 SEHNR and CDR2 FQNEAQ (reference sequence). The CDR3 coding sequence is TGTGCCAGCAGCTTAGGCCAGGGGAACGAGCAGTACTTC. It codes for CASSLGQGNEQYF.